The 32 T cell receptor beta chains given below trace back to one sample, sequenced in a study of shared clonotypes between healthy human individuals. Profiling relied on immunoSEQ multiplex PCR, and the TCRdb table lists in-frame clones only, not all of them. Among about 510,000 clones listed, 96% were seen once. Sequencing was carried out using naive CD4+ T cells sorted from blood. Documented subset: CD45RA+ positively selected. The receptors come from a woman younger than 45 in good health.

This sequence joins TRBV18 and TRBJ2-2; D remains ambiguous. The germline V and J ends were trimmed by 8 bases and 8 bases, with 9 bases remaining between them. Germline V gene sequence: CDR1 KGHSH, CDR2 LQKENI. The length of the CDR3 is 11 residues. The CDR3 bases are TGTGCCAGCCAAATGGAGGGGGAGCTGTTTTTT. Translation: CASQMEGELFF.

The CDR3 DNA is TGCGCCAGCAGCCAAGTTTTATGGGACAGGGGGAAAAAACTGTTTTTT. As protein: CASSQVLWDRGKKLFF. The chain employs TRBV4-1 and TRBJ1-4; 11 bases match TRBD1. V trimming: 1 base; J trimming: 9 bases; junction bases outside the gene matches: 7. Germline lookup yields CDR1 MGHRA and CDR2 YSYEKL. CDR3 length: 16 amino acids.

The V and J genes are TRBV5-1 and TRBJ2-1; 7 bases map to TRBD2. The CDR3 extends over 17 amino acids. Per the germline V gene, CDR1 is SGHRS and CDR2 is YFSETQ. Trimming at V came to 0 bases and at J to 6 bases, leaving 12 bases not matched to a gene. CDR3 protein: CASSLAVSGISTNEQFF. CDR3 bases: TGCGCCAGCAGCTTGGCGGTAAGCGGGATCAGTACCAATGAGCAGTTCTTC.

In the case of this clone: Additional DNA sequences in this sample encode the identical CDR3. This sequence joins TRBV27 and TRBJ1-5; TRBD1 agrees at 9 bases. Germline-derived CDR1 and CDR2 are MNHEY and SMNVEV (reference sequence). The CDR3 extends over 15 amino acids. Losses at the gene ends were 3 bases for V and 4 bases for J; bases not matched to a gene: 4. This CDR3 reads CASSLGQGGNQPQHF. Here the CDR3 DNA reads TGTGCCAGCAGTTTGGGACAGGGAGGGAATCAGCCCCAGCATTTT.

V and J are TRBV5-6 and TRBJ2-5, with 7 bases aligning to TRBD2. The CDR3 is 16 amino acids. Germline V gene lookup returns CDR1 SGHDT and CDR2 YYEEEE. J gave up 5 bases and V 0 bases, and 10 bases lay outside the gene matches. CDR3 in amino acids: CASSLGRSGKGETQYF. The CDR3 nucleotides are TGTGCCAGCAGCTTGGGGCGCAGCGGGAAAGGGGAGACCCAGTACTTC.

The chain couples TRBV5-1 to TRBJ2-7; 8 nucleotides align to TRBD1. V dropped 4 bases and J dropped 2; count of bases not matched to a gene: 8. The CDR3 contains 15 residues. Germline CDR1 SGHRS, CDR2 YFSETQ. CDR3 protein: CASSPHRGVAYEQYF. The CDR3 DNA is TGCGCCAGCAGCCCCCACAGGGGGGTAGCCTACGAGCAGTACTTC.

This sequence joins TRBV10-2 and TRBJ2-1, with 10 bases lining up with TRBD2. CDR3 size: 13 residues. The ends lost 6 bases at V and 5 bases at J; junction bases unmatched: 1. CDR1 is WSHSY, CDR2 SAAADI, per germline. CDR3 sequence (DNA): TGCGCCAGCAGACTAGCGGGGCACAATGAGCAGTTCTTC. Its translation is CASRLAGHNEQFF.

The chain is built from TRBV12-5 and TRBJ2-1; 7 bases match TRBD2. Unmatched junction bases numbered 0, after V lost 1 base and J lost 6 bases. Germline loops: CDR1 LGHNT, CDR2 FRNRAP. The CDR3 is 13 amino acids. The CDR3 coding sequence is TGTGCTAGTGGTTTGGGCGGGGGCAATGAGCAGTTCTTC. Translation gives CASGLGGGNEQFF.

The chain links TRBV5-1 to TRBJ2-1; 8 bases agree with TRBD2. Losses at the gene ends were 0 bases for V and 0 bases for J; bases not matched to a gene: 11. Germline V gives CDR1 SGHRS, CDR2 YFSETQ. CDR3 length equals 19 residues. The CDR3 here is CASSLEASGFAPSYNEQFF. CDR3 coding DNA: TGCGCCAGCAGCTTGGAAGCTAGCGGGTTTGCCCCCTCCTACAATGAGCAGTTCTTC.

The V gene is TRBV28, the J gene TRBJ1-5; 8 positions agree with TRBD1. J gave up 3 bases and V 7 bases, and 5 bases lay outside the gene matches. The CDR3 length is 14 residues. CDR1 MDHEN and CDR2 SYDVKM come from the germline V gene. As DNA, the CDR3 is TGTGCCAGCAAATTGACAGGGGCCAATCAGCCCCAGCATTTT. Its protein is CASKLTGANQPQHF.

The CDR3 region has the DNA TGTGCCAGCAGTTACTCGGGGGTTAACTATGGCTACACCTTC. It translates to CASSYSGVNYGYTF. The gene calls are TRBV6-5 and TRBJ1-2; a possible D gene is TRBD1 (5 bases). Germline V gene lookup returns CDR1 MNHEY and CDR2 SVGAGI. V lost 0 bases, J lost 1 base, and 6 bases lay in between. There are 14 residues in the CDR3.

The chain carries TRBV7-6 and TRBJ1-1; D ambiguous. Germline V gene data show CDR1 as SGHVS and CDR2 as FNYEAQ. The CDR3 length is 13 residues. Trimming pared 5 bases from V and 0 bases from J, leaving 7 bases between. The CDR3 DNA reads TGTGCCAGCAGCACGGACCTGAACACTGAAGCTTTCTTT. This encodes CASSTDLNTEAFF.

Turning to this clone: Other DNA sequences in this specimen translate into the identical CDR3. This chain links TRBV4-1 with TRBJ2-1; the match to TRBD2 covers 8 bases. The CDR3 extends over 16 amino acids. With 0 bases clipped from V and 4 bases from J, the junction kept 5 bases outside the gene matches. The germline V gene encodes CDR1 MGHRA and CDR2 YSYEKL. CDR3 nucleotide sequence: TGCGCCAGCAGCCAAGATGGGCTAGCGGGTTACAATGAGCAGTTCTTC. Protein product: CASSQDGLAGYNEQFF.

The J gene is TRBJ2-3, the V gene TRBV11-2, with 9 bases fitting TRBD2. Germline V gene sequence: CDR1 SGHAT, CDR2 FQNNGV. The trim removed 1 base at V and 9 bases at J, leaving 11 bases unmatched. This CDR3 region has 16 residues. CDR3 coding DNA: TGTGCCAGCAGCTTAGCTCCGGTGCTAGCGGGAACCACGCAGTATTTT. This sequence encodes CASSLAPVLAGTTQYF. Using reference TRBV11-2 and TRBJ2-3 for the parts outside the CDR3, the full variable domain is EAGVAQSPRYKIIEKRQSVAFWCNPISGHATLYWYQQILGQGPKLLIQFQNNGVVDDSQLPKDRFSAERLKGVDSTLKIQPAKLEDSAVYLCASSLAPVLAGTTQYFGPGTRLTVL.

This chain connects TRBV11-1 to TRBJ2-5; the D gene is possibly TRBD1 (6 bases). The DNA end is more similar to TRBJ2-7, so the J call may be wrong. The CDR3 spans 13 residues. The germline V gene has CDR1 SGHAT and CDR2 FQDESV (reference sequence). CDR3 nucleotides: TGTGCCAGCAGCCGGGACAATTCCCACGAGCAGTACTTC. Protein sequence: CASSRDNSHEQYF.

This clone appeared once. The V call is TRBV10-2, the J call TRBJ1-2; 8 bases agree with TRBD1. Germline assignment: CDR1 WSHSY and CDR2 SAAADI. Trimming removed 5 bases from V and 8 bases from J; junction bases left unmatched: 10. The CDR3 totals 14 residues. This CDR3 reads CASSTSQGAGGYTF. The CDR3 DNA follows: TGCGCCAGCAGTACAAGTCAGGGGGCGGGGGGCTACACCTTC.

The chain combines TRBV9 with TRBJ2-1; possibly TRBD2 for D (5 bases). The CDR3 length is 16 residues. The V gene's germline CDR1 is SGDLS and CDR2 YYNGEE. Trimming removed 0 bases at V and 1 base at J, with 11 bases between. The CDR3 region has the DNA TGTGCCAGCAGCGTAGGGGGAGATGGATCCTACAATGAGCAGTTCTTC. Amino acid sequence: CASSVGGDGSYNEQFF. Full variable domain (rest looked up from reference TRBV9 and TRBJ2-1): DSGVTQTPKHLITATGQRVTLRCSPRSGDLSVYWYQQSLDQGLQFLIQYYNGEERAKGNILERFSAQQFPDLHSELNLSSLELGDSALYFCASSVGGDGSYNEQFFGPGTRLTVL.

The DNA for the CDR3 is TGTGCCAGCAGCGGGGAGGGGCGTACCGCTGAAGCTTTCTTT. It translates to CASSGEGRTAEAFF. The V gene is TRBV7-9, the J gene TRBJ1-1, with D possibly being TRBD1 (5 bases). Germline CDR1 is SEHNR and CDR2 is FQNEAQ (reference sequence). The CDR3 totals 14 residues. Trimming pared 5 bases from V and 6 bases from J, leaving 16 bases between.

Remarks on this clone: Mismatch with germline at one junction end may stem from a read error. V gene TRBV5-3 combines with J gene TRBJ2-3; D gene unclear. TRBV5-3 is placed among ORFs of uncertain function. The CDR3 contains 14 residues. The CDR3 DNA reads as TGTGCCAGCAGCTTGGCCGTCCCGGCAGATACGCAGTATTTT. Residues: CASSLAVPADTQYF.

This chain links TRBV5-1 with TRBJ1-4; D is undetermined. The CDR3 is 14 residues long. The germline V gene encodes CDR1 SGHRS and CDR2 YFSETQ. V gave up 3 bases and J gave up 5 bases, with 11 bases separating them. The CDR3 loop is CASSSFGQNEKLFF. The CDR3 DNA follows: TGCGCCAGCAGCTCGTTCGGGCAGAATGAAAAACTGTTTTTT.

This rearrangement joins TRBV6-4 to TRBJ1-1; the D is unclear. The length of the CDR3 is 14 residues. CDR1 MRHNA and CDR2 SNTAGT come from the germline V gene. V was trimmed by 3 bases and J by 4 bases, leaving 12 bases between them. CDR3 DNA: TGTGCCAGCAGTGATTACGGGGAATTCACTGAAGCTTTCTTT. The encoded protein is CASSDYGEFTEAFF.

The chain has TRBV27 and TRBJ2-5, with a tentative D call TRBD2 (6 bases). From germline, CDR1 is MNHEY and CDR2 SMNVEV (reference sequence). The CDR3 has 14 residues. V was shortened by 7 bases and J by 11 bases, with 23 bases between the two germline ends. The DNA for the CDR3 is TGTGCCAGCAATAAGGGCGGGCCGTTACGGGAGCAGTACTTC. This codes for CASNKGGPLREQYF.

The chain employs TRBV6-5 and TRBJ2-6; D gene uncertain. The CDR3 spans 14 residues. Trimming shortened V by 5 bases and J by 1 base, and 6 bases separated the two germline ends. Germline V gene sequence: CDR1 MNHEY, CDR2 SVGAGI. The CDR3 DNA is TGTGCCAGCAGTACCCTATCTGGGGCCAACGTCCTGACTTTC. Protein sequence: CASSTLSGANVLTF.

This chain connects TRBV2 to TRBJ1-5, with D possibly matching TRBD1 (5 bases). Germline CDR1 is SNHLY and CDR2 is FYNNEI. The CDR3 loop spans 13 amino acids. V was trimmed by 7 bases and J by 0 bases, leaving 7 bases between them. CDR3 DNA sequence: TGTGCCAGCAAGGGGAATAGCAATCAGCCCCAGCATTTT. Translated: CASKGNSNQPQHF.

The genes are TRBV28 and TRBJ1-5, with a possible D match to TRBD1 (5 bases). Per germline, CDR1 MDHEN and CDR2 SYDVKM. This CDR3 contains 15 residues. Trimming stripped 3 bases from V and 4 bases from J, with 13 bases between. CDR3 bases: TGTGCCAGCAGTTTTCAGGGACGGAGTAATCAGCCCCAGCATTTT. Translated: CASSFQGRSNQPQHF.

The chain carries TRBV6-4 and TRBJ2-7, with D tentatively TRBD2 (5 bases). The CDR3 is made up of 14 amino acids. V lost 8 bases, J lost 3 bases, and 17 bases lay in between. Germline V gene data show CDR1 as MRHNA and CDR2 as SNTAGT. The CDR3 DNA reads as TGTGCCAGCGGGGTTGTAGTTGAGGGCTACGAGCAGTACTTC. It is translated as CASGVVVEGYEQYF.

The gene calls are TRBV30 and TRBJ2-7; D might be TRBD2 (5 bases). The CDR3 runs to 14 residues. The ends were cut back, 0 bases at V and 4 bases at J, with 13 bases in the middle. Germline-derived CDR1 and CDR2 are GTSNPN and SVGIG (reference sequence). The CDR3 DNA reads as TGTGCCTGGAGTGTAACAACGGGATCTTACGAGCAGTACTTC. Translated, it gives CAWSVTTGSYEQYF.

The chain joins TRBV28 to TRBJ2-7; no firm D call. V shed 8 bases and J shed 3 bases, with 14 bases lying between them. CDR3 length: 13 amino acids. Per germline, CDR1 MDHEN and CDR2 SYDVKM. CDR3 sequence (DNA): TGTGCCAGCCGGATAGGCTCCAACTACGAGCAGTACTTC. Its protein product is CASRIGSNYEQYF.

This chain joins TRBV2 and TRBJ1-4, with D unresolved. This CDR3 has 14 residues. Per the germline V gene, CDR1 is SNHLY and CDR2 is FYNNEI. Trimming took off 6 bases at V and 7 bases at J, with 15 bases between the two ends. The CDR3 protein is CASRAIWEVEKLFF. CDR3 sequence (DNA): TGTGCCAGCAGGGCCATTTGGGAGGTTGAAAAACTGTTTTTT.

The chain has TRBV28 and TRBJ1-1; a weak D match, TRBD1 (5 bases). Per germline, CDR1 MDHEN and CDR2 SYDVKM. This CDR3 is 15 amino acids long. V shed 3 bases and J shed 8 bases, with 19 bases lying between them. The CDR3 spells CASSFGEGTSNEAFF. CDR3 in DNA: TGTGCCAGCAGTTTCGGTGAGGGGACTTCTAACGAAGCTTTCTTT.

V is TRBV6-5 and J is TRBJ2-5; TRBD2 agrees at 9 bases. Gene TRBJ2-7 matches the end of the DNA better, so the J call may be wrong. This CDR3 has 15 residues. Germline values: CDR1 MNHEY, CDR2 SVGAGI. DNA of the CDR3: TGTGCCAGCATGAGGCGGGAGGGAAGCTCCTACGAGCAGTACTTC. It specifies CASMRREGSSYEQYF.

This clone was detected once. The rearrangement links TRBV7-9 to TRBJ2-1; a possible D gene is TRBD2 (6 bases). The CDR3 extends over 16 amino acids. Looked up from germline, CDR1 is SEHNR and CDR2 is FQNEAQ (reference sequence). Trimming took off 4 bases at V and 8 bases at J, with 21 bases between the two ends. DNA for the CDR3: TGTGCCAGCAGCTCCCTCAAGGGTCGCTGGGAGGATGAGCAGTTCTTC. It specifies CASSSLKGRWEDEQFF.